The 26 T cell receptor beta chains reported below all come from one sample, sequenced in a study of T cell changes during pregnancy in multiple sclerosis. The assay was immunoSEQ multiplex PCR, and TCRdb's table has in-frame clones only and misses some. Of almost 50,000 clones listed, around nine tenths are singletons. The source was CD4+ T cells from peripheral blood mononuclear cells, collected in the second trimester of pregnancy. The receptors were gathered from a female donor in good health, enrolled as a control in a pregnancy study.

V gene TRBV11-3 combines with J gene TRBJ2-3; perhaps TRBD2 as D (6 bases). The CDR3 covers 16 residues. CDR1 and CDR2 (germline): SGHNT, YENEEA. The V gene lost 1 base and the J gene lost 0 bases, with 11 bases spanning the gap. CDR3 protein: CASSLGRGQSTDTQYF. The CDR3 nucleotides are TGTGCCAGCAGCTTAGGGCGGGGTCAGAGCACAGATACGCAGTATTTT.

This clone was counted a few times. CDR3 residues: CASSVAGSTEAFF. CDR3 coding DNA: TGTGCCAGCAGCGTTGCAGGGTCCACTGAAGCTTTCTTT. The chain uses TRBV9 and TRBJ1-1; D might be TRBD1 (5 bases). The CDR3 is 13 residues long. Germline values: CDR1 SGDLS, CDR2 YYNGEE. V lost 2 bases and J lost 4, with 9 bases in between.

This rearrangement joins TRBV9 to TRBJ2-1; 9 positions agree with TRBD2. Losses at the gene ends were 0 bases for V and 7 bases for J; bases not matched to a gene: 2. Germline V gene lookup returns CDR1 SGDLS and CDR2 YYNGEE. This CDR3 comprises 14 residues. CDR3 sequence (DNA): TGTGCCAGCAGCGTAGATAGCGGGGGTAATGAGCAGTTCTTC. Translating it yields CASSVDSGGNEQFF.

The genes are TRBV10-3 and TRBJ1-1; maybe TRBD1 (5 bases). The germline CDR1 and CDR2 sequences are ENHRY and SYGVKD. The V end was cut by 8 bases, the J end by 4 bases, with 14 bases between. The length of the CDR3 is 13 residues. The DNA of the CDR3 is TGTGCCATCTTGGTAACAGGTGGCACTGAAGCTTTCTTT. Translated, it gives CAILVTGGTEAFF.

The rearrangement uses TRBV6-5 and TRBJ1-4; maybe TRBD1 (6 bases). CDR3 size: 13 residues. Germline CDR1 reads MNHEY; CDR2 reads SVGAGI. With 6 bases removed from V and 6 bases from J, the gap between germline ends came to 11 bases. The CDR3 loop is CASRSPGDEKLFF. The CDR3 DNA sequence: TGTGCCAGCAGATCCCCAGGGGATGAAAAACTGTTTTTT.

V is TRBV5-5 and J is TRBJ2-1, with a weak D call TRBD1 (8 bases). Trimming removed 2 bases from V and 4 bases from J, with 13 bases in between. Germline V gives CDR1 SGHKS, CDR2 YYEKEE (reference sequence). CDR3 size: 15 residues. As DNA, the CDR3 is TGTGCCAGCAGCTTACAGGGGGGGTCTTACAATGAGCAGTTCTTC. Amino acid sequence: CASSLQGGSYNEQFF.

This chain joins TRBV7-3 and TRBJ2-1; 13 bases agree with TRBD2. CDR3 length: 16 amino acids. Germline-derived CDR1 and CDR2 are SGHTA and FQGTGA. Trimming took 6 bases from V and 8 from J; bases not matched to a gene: 10. This chain's CDR3 is CASRTSGGLSGHEQFF. The CDR3, as DNA: TGTGCCAGCAGGACTAGCGGGGGGTTAAGCGGGCATGAGCAGTTCTTC.

V and J are TRBV11-3 and TRBJ1-1; no firm D call. This CDR3 spans 12 amino acids. Trimming removed 5 bases at V and 4 bases at J, with 8 bases between. Germline V gene data show CDR1 as SGHNT and CDR2 as YENEEA. The CDR3 is CASSLRGTEAFF. CDR3 nucleotides: TGTGCCAGCAGCCTTCGGGGCACTGAAGCTTTCTTT.

The chain employs TRBV28 and TRBJ1-1; D not resolved. Germline CDR1 and CDR2: MDHEN and SYDVKM. Trimming shortened V by 5 bases and J by 1 base, and 8 bases separated the two germline ends. The CDR3 length is 13 residues. CDR3 amino acids: CASSQQTNTEAFF. DNA for the CDR3: TGTGCCAGCAGTCAACAGACGAACACTGAAGCTTTCTTT.

The CDR3 protein is CASSLAGQGIRGYTF. The CDR3 DNA sequence: TGTGCCAGCAGCTTAGCTGGACAGGGGATTCGTGGCTACACCTTC. The rearrangement uses TRBV7-2 and TRBJ1-2; 9 nucleotides match TRBD1. V lost 0 bases to trimming and J lost 7 bases; unmatched junction nucleotides: 6. Germline CDR1 reads SGHTA; CDR2 reads FQGNSA. CDR3 size: 15 residues.

J is TRBJ1-3 and V is TRBV11-2; unclear D gene. V was trimmed by 5 bases and J by 0 bases, leaving 14 bases between them. This CDR3 is built from 16 residues. From germline, CDR1 is SGHAT and CDR2 FQNNGV. The CDR3 coding sequence is TGTGCCAGCAGCCCGGGCCCGGGGAGCTCTGGAAACACCATATATTTT. Protein: CASSPGPGSSGNTIYF.

The chain joins TRBV2 to TRBJ1-1; TRBD1 aligns across 7 bases. Germline CDR1 reads SNHLY; CDR2 reads FYNNEI. V dropped 7 bases and J dropped 2; count of bases not matched to a gene: 7. This CDR3 contains 14 residues. CDR3 protein: CASTPGGINTEAFF. DNA of the CDR3: TGTGCCAGCACCCCAGGGGGGATAAACACTGAAGCTTTCTTT.

This clone has a single count. V usage is TRBV11-2 and J usage is TRBJ2-5; D may be TRBD2 (5 bases). Between the trimmed V and J ends, which lost 0 bases and 5 bases, there was a span of 7 bases. The germline V gene encodes CDR1 SGHAT and CDR2 FQNNGV. This CDR3 region has 13 residues. The CDR3 spells CASSLDRRETQYF. The CDR3 DNA sequence: TGTGCCAGCAGCTTAGATCGGAGGGAGACCCAGTACTTC.

CDR3 sequence reads: CASSLSDSYGYTF. In DNA, the CDR3 is TGCGCCAGCAGCTTATCGGACAGCTATGGCTACACCTTC. The chain employs TRBV5-1 and TRBJ1-2; perhaps TRBD1 as D (6 bases). CDR1 SGHRS and CDR2 YFSETQ come from the germline V gene. This CDR3 has 13 residues. The V gene lost 2 bases and the J gene lost 4 bases, with 9 bases spanning the gap.

The CDR3 is CASSFSTGLQETQYF. The DNA for the CDR3 is TGTGCCAGCAGCTTCTCCACGGGGTTACAAGAGACCCAGTACTTC. This chain uses TRBV7-9 with TRBJ2-5; possibly TRBD2 for D (5 bases). The CDR3 covers 15 residues. In germline, CDR1 is SEHNR, CDR2 FQNEAQ (reference sequence). Trimming stripped 3 bases from V and 2 bases from J, with 13 bases between. The entire variable domain, with the rest obtained from reference TRBV7-9 and TRBJ2-5, is as follows: DTGVSQNPRHKITKRGQNVTFRCDPISEHNRLYWYRQTLGQGPEFLTYFQNEAQLEKSRLLSDRFSAERPKGSFSTLEIQRTEQGDSAMYLCASSFSTGLQETQYFGPGTRLLVL.

The chain combines TRBV27 with TRBJ2-2; D uncertain. Trimming left V 6 bases short and J 3 bases short, with 8 bases between. The germline gives CDR1 MNHEY, CDR2 SMNVEV (reference sequence). The CDR3 covers 13 residues. The CDR3 DNA is TGTGCCAGCAGAGTGAGTTACACCGGGGAGCTGTTTTTT. Translation gives CASRVSYTGELFF.

V gene TRBV6-5 combines with J gene TRBJ1-4; D unresolved. Germline CDR1 and CDR2: MNHEY and SVGAGI. V gave up 6 bases and J gave up 8 bases, with 13 bases separating them. This CDR3 has 13 residues. The CDR3 here is CASSPRPEEKLFF. The CDR3 DNA reads TGTGCCAGCAGCCCGAGGCCGGAAGAAAAACTGTTTTTT.

The chain carries TRBV18 and TRBJ1-3; the match to TRBD1 covers 8 bases. Trimming removed 2 bases from V and 8 bases from J; junction bases left unmatched: 2. CDR1 and CDR2 from the germline V gene are KGHSH and LQKENI. The CDR3 runs to 13 residues. DNA for the CDR3: TGTGCCAGCTCACCAGGACAGGGCGACACCATATATTTT. It codes for CASSPGQGDTIYF. Based on the CDR3 plus reference TRBV18 and TRBJ1-3, the full variable domain is NAGVMQNPRHLVRRRGQEARLRCSPMKGHSHVYWYRQLPEEGLKFMVYLQKENIIDESGMPKERFSAEFPKEGPSILRIQQVVRGDSAAYFCASSPGQGDTIYFGEGSWLTVV.

The rearrangement joins TRBV10-3 to TRBJ2-1; the match to TRBD2 covers 10 bases. V lost 11 bases and J lost 6; bases outside the gene matches: 7. From germline, CDR1 is ENHRY and CDR2 SYGVKD. The CDR3 is 13 amino acids. The CDR3 sequence: CAASGGAANEQFF. The CDR3 nucleotides are TGTGCCGCCAGCGGGGGGGCTGCCAATGAGCAGTTCTTC.

This sequence joins TRBV7-8 and TRBJ1-4, with a possible D match to TRBD1 (5 bases). Germline CDR1 reads SGHVS; CDR2 reads FQNEAQ. The ends were cut back, 5 bases at V and 0 bases at J, with 19 bases in the middle. The CDR3 has 18 amino acids. The CDR3 bases are TGTGCCAGCAGCCCCTATTCCGAGACAGATGCAACTAATGAAAAACTGTTTTTT. It yields the protein CASSPYSETDATNEKLFF.

This chain joins TRBV5-1 and TRBJ2-3; D may be TRBD2 (6 bases). Per germline, CDR1 SGHRS and CDR2 YFSETQ. The germline V and J ends were trimmed by 0 bases and 5 bases, with 13 bases remaining between them. The CDR3 is made up of 15 amino acids. The CDR3 sequence: CASSLGRAGLDTQYF. The CDR3 DNA reads as TGCGCCAGCAGCTTGGGTAGGGCGGGACTAGATACGCAGTATTTT.

The chain joins TRBV4-1 to TRBJ1-2; 8 bases line up with TRBD1. Germline V gene data show CDR1 as MGHRA and CDR2 as YSYEKL. This CDR3 spans 16 amino acids. V trimming: 1 base; J trimming: 1 base; junction bases outside the gene matches: 5. CDR3 in DNA: TGCGCCAGCAGCCAAGTAGGACAGGGCCTTAACTATGGCTACACCTTC. Its translation is CASSQVGQGLNYGYTF.

Comments on this clone: No DNA is shown, since the ends of the CDR3 on it are uncertain; the CDR3 is the one TCRdb lists. This sequence joins TRBV19 and TRBJ1-1; the table's D gene call, TRBD1, was not cross checked with the DNA. Germline V gene lookup returns CDR1 LNHDA and CDR2 SQIVND (reference sequence). The CDR3 spans 15 amino acids, including both terminal residues. The CDR3 region is CASSILARGYTEAFF.

This chain links TRBV7-2 with TRBJ1-1; the D is unclear. Trimming removed 5 bases from V and 3 bases from J, with 10 bases in between. CDR3 length equals 13 residues. From germline, CDR1 is SGHTA and CDR2 FQGNSA. The CDR3 protein is CASSPSRDTEAFF. The CDR3 DNA reads as TGTGCCAGCAGCCCTAGCCGGGACACTGAAGCTTTCTTT. Variable domain in full (rest from reference TRBV7-2 and TRBJ1-1): GAGVSQSPSNKVTEKGKDVELRCDPISGHTALYWYRQSLGQGLEFLIYFQGNSAPDKSGLPSDRFSAERTGGSVSTLTIQRTQQEDSAVYLCASSPSRDTEAFFGQGTRLTVV.

The rearrangement links TRBV5-1 to TRBJ1-4; D is possibly TRBD1 (5 bases). The V end was cut by 0 bases, the J end by 0 bases, with 12 bases between. Germline CDR1 is SGHRS and CDR2 is YFSETQ. There are 17 residues in the CDR3. As DNA, the CDR3 is TGCGCCAGCAGCTTGGCCGGCGGGACCCCAACTAATGAAAAACTGTTTTTT. It translates to CASSLAGGTPTNEKLFF.

The chain couples TRBV11-3 to TRBJ1-1; a possible D gene is TRBD1 (6 bases). The CDR3 is 14 residues long. CDR1 is SGHNT, CDR2 YENEEA, per germline. Trimming cost V 5 bases and J 0 bases, with 10 bases left between them. Here the CDR3 DNA reads TGTGCCAGCAGCACGAGACAGGTGAACACTGAAGCTTTCTTT. Its translation is CASSTRQVNTEAFF.